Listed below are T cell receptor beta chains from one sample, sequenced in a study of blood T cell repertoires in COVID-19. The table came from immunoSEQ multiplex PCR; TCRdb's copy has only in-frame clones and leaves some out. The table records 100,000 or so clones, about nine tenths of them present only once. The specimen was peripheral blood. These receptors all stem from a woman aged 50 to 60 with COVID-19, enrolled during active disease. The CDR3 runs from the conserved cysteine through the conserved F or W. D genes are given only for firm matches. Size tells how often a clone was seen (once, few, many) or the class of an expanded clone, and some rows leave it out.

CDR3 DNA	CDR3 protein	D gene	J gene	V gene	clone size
TGTGCCAGCAGCTTGGCACAGGGTATAAGGGAGCTGTTTTTT	CASSLAQGIRELFF	NA	TRBJ2-2	TRBV5-5	NA
TGTGCCAGCAGCGGCACGGACGGGATTATGAACAATGAGCAGTTCTTC	CASSGTDGIMNNEQFF	NA	TRBJ2-1	TRBV7-3	few
TGTGCCAGCAGCTTGGCAGGGGCGAAGACTGAAGCTTTCTTT	CASSLAGAKTEAFF	NA	TRBJ1-1	TRBV5-4	NA
TGTGCCAGCAGTTTAGGCCTAGTTCGGGGCTACACCTTC	CASSLGLVRGYTF	NA	TRBJ1-2	TRBV12-3/TRBV12-4	NA
TGTGCCAGCTCACCACCGATAATCGTTAGCTCCTACGAGCAGTACTTC	CASSPPIIVSSYEQYF	NA	TRBJ2-7	TRBV18	NA
TGTGCCAGCAGCCAAGCCAGTAATGAAAAACTGTTTTTT	CASSQASNEKLFF	NA	TRBJ1-4	TRBV4-2	once
TGTGCCAGCAGCGTGGACAGCTCCTACGAGCAGTACTTC	CASSVDSSYEQYF	NA	TRBJ2-7	TRBV9	NA
TGTGCCAGCAGTTTTGCAGAGACAACAAGTCCGGGGATCTATGGCTACACCTTC	CASSFAETTSPGIYGYTF	NA	TRBJ1-2	TRBV5-5	NA
TGTGCCAGCAGTTTGGCTAGCGGGGGGTCCACAGATACGCAGTATTTT	CASSLASGGSTDTQYF	TRBD2	TRBJ2-3	TRBV6-4	NA
TGTGCCTGGAAAGTTAGCGGGGGGGCGACCTACAATGAGCAGTTCTTC	CAWKVSGGATYNEQFF	TRBD2	TRBJ2-1	TRBV30	once
TGTGCCAGCAGCACGAGGGACACCGTTTACGAGCAGTACTTC	CASSTRDTVYEQYF	NA	TRBJ2-7	TRBV19	NA
TGTGCCAGCAGCCAATACGGGCCTGGCCGGGGGGGCCGACCAGATACGCAGTATTTT	CASSQYGPGRGGRPDTQYF	TRBD2	TRBJ2-3	TRBV3-1/TRBV3-2	NA
TGTGCCAGCAGTGATCAGGGCCAGCCCCAGCATTTT	CASSDQGQPQHF	NA	TRBJ1-5	TRBV25-1	few
TGTGCCAGCAGCCCCGGGGGTTCGTCTGGAAACACCATATATTTT	CASSPGGSSGNTIYF	NA	TRBJ1-3	TRBV5-4	NA
TGTGCCTGGAGGCCCATTTGGACAGGGGAAGACTCAAACTATGGCTACACCTTC	CAWRPIWTGEDSNYGYTF	TRBD1	TRBJ1-2	TRBV30	NA
TGTGCCAGCAGCCCACCAATCGGGACTAGCGGCTCCTACAATGAGCAGTTCTTC	CASSPPIGTSGSYNEQFF	TRBD2	TRBJ2-1	TRBV16	once
TGTGCCAGCAGCCTCCGGGACAGGGGTACACCCCTCCACTTT	CASSLRDRGTPLHF	TRBD1	TRBJ1-6	TRBV7-3	few
TGTGCCTGGAGTCAGGGGCCGAGCAATCAGCCCCAGCATTTT	CAWSQGPSNQPQHF	NA	TRBJ1-5	TRBV30	NA
TGCGCCAGCAGTGAGTCCAGGGCGGGGTACGAGCAGTACTTC	CASSESRAGYEQYF	NA	TRBJ2-7	TRBV10-1	NA
TGCGCCAGCAGTATTACAGAAGGGGTGTATGAAAAACTGTTTTTT	CASSITEGVYEKLFF	NA	TRBJ1-4	TRBV5-1	NA
TGTGCCAGCAGTCCCCGGGGGAGCCACTATGGCTACACCTTC	CASSPRGSHYGYTF	NA	TRBJ1-2	TRBV6-5	NA
TGTGCCAGCAGTTCCCTACAGGGAACACACACCATATATTTT	CASSSLQGTHTIYF	NA	TRBJ1-3	TRBV27	NA
TGTGCCAGCAGCCTTAGCCAGACAGGGAGGAATGAAAAACTGTTTTTT	CASSLSQTGRNEKLFF	TRBD1	TRBJ1-4	TRBV7-9	NA